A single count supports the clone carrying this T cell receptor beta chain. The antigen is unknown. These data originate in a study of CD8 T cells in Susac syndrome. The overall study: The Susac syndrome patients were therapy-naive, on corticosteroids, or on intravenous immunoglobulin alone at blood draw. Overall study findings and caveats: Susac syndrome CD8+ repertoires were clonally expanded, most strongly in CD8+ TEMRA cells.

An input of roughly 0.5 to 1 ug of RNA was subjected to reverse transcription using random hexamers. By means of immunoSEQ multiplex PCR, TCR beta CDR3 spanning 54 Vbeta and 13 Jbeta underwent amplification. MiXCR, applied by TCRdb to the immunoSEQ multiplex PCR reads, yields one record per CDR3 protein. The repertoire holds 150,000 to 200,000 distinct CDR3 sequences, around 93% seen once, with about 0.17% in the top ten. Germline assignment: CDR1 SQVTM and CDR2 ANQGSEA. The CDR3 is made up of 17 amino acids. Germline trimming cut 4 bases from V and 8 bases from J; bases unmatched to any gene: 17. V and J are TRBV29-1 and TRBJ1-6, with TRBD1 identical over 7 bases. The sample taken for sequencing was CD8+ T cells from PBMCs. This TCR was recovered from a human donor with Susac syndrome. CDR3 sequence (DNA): TGCAGCGTTGTGTCTCCTCATTGGCGACAGGGATATTCACCCCTCCACTTT. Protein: CSVVSPHWRQGYSPLHF.